This T cell receptor (beta chain) appears in the sequencing data of a study of early T cells in non-severe SARS-CoV-2 infection. Study-level results: Sequences matched to VDJdb favored anti-spike CD8 responses, while private and CD4 specificities were missed.

Attached unique molecular identifiers marked individual cDNA molecules. TCRdb re-derived calls from the 5' RACE reads in MiXCR, one entry per CDR3 protein. The sample includes tens of thousands of distinct CDR3 sequences, about 13% of them seen just once. This CDR3 has 15 amino acids. The J segment lost 4 bases and the V segment lost 4 bases, leaving 9 bases of the junction unmatched. Looked up from germline, CDR1 is SQVTM and CDR2 is ANQGSEA. This clonotype was observed a few times. Its specificity is unknown. The origin of this receptor is an adult who was a healthcare worker with PCR-confirmed SARS-CoV-2 infection or an uninfected control (not recorded which). V and J are TRBV29-1 and TRBJ2-2; TRBD2 aligns across 7 bases. The sample taken for sequencing was whole blood. The CDR3 DNA follows: TGCAGCGTTGCAGGTGGGACTACTTTCACCGGGGAGCTGTTTTTT. It encodes CSVAGGTTFTGELFF.